This TCR delta chain was recorded in a study of γδ T cells in repeated Plasmodium falciparum infection. Study overall: Some Malian samples span acute malaria episodes; others come from no-transmission periods.

Bulk repertoires came from Vgamma9/Vdelta2+ or Vdelta2-negative gammadelta T cells flow-sorted from PBMC. V was pared by 9 bases and J by 7 bases, with 12 bases between. The CDR3 is made up of 12 amino acids. Germline lookup yields CDR1 TSWWSYY and CDR2 QGS. Study-level results: Vgamma9/Vdelta2+ repertoires stayed stably polyclonal over time and infection.

TCRdb reprocessed the multiplex PCR reads using CATT. The sample yields tens of thousands of delta-chain clones, 0.98% seen once. Notes on this clone: Its antigen is still unknown. TCRdb has a much larger clone's protein, which differs at residue 7 from the translation of this DNA, likely because of a read error; what is shown is the protein translated from the DNA.

The sample comprised gamma-delta T cells from blood. V gene TRDV1 combines with J gene TRDJ2; perhaps TRDD3 as D (6 bases). The origin of this receptor is a pool of human donors (malaria-infected and uninfected, not separated). The DNA of the CDR3 is TGTGCTCTCGCCGCGGGGATAGCACAACTCTTCTTT. It specifies CALAAGIAQLFF.